One sample yielded the 9 T cell receptor beta chains listed below, sequenced in a study of CD8 T cells in Susac syndrome. RNA was extracted with the RNeasy kit, and a quantity of about 0.45 to 1 ug was reverse transcribed using random hexamers. In TCRdb, the immunoSEQ multiplex PCR reads were re-called with MiXCR into one record per CDR3 protein. Here the sample spans 150,000 to 200,000 distinct CDR3 sequences, 92% being singletons. Sequencing was carried out using CD4+ T cells from PBMCs. Receptor source: a human donor in good health.

The genes are TRBV7-8 and TRBJ1-1; the D is unclear. CDR3 size: 15 residues. From germline, CDR1 is SGHVS and CDR2 FQNEAQ. Trimming cost V 4 bases and J 1 base, with 13 bases left between them. The CDR3 region has the DNA TGTGCCAGCAGCTCCGGTCCACACACGAACACTGAAGCTTTCTTT. It encodes CASSSGPHTNTEAFF.

Details on this clonotype: Relative to the germline gene, one junction end is altered; a read error may explain this. The chain has TRBV6-6 and TRBJ2-1; 8 nucleotides match TRBD2. The germline V gene encodes CDR1 MNHNY and CDR2 SVGAGI (reference sequence). The CDR3 totals 12 residues. CDR3 region: CASSPTSGAALF. In DNA, the CDR3 is TGTGCCAGCAGCCCTACTAGCGGCGCAGCGCTCTTC.

The chain carries TRBV19 and TRBJ1-5; no reliable D call. This CDR3 has 12 amino acids. V lost 9 bases, J lost 5 bases, and 11 bases lay in between. In germline, CDR1 is LNHDA, CDR2 SQIVND (reference sequence). The DNA of the CDR3 is TGTGCCAGCGGCCGAGAGGATCAGCCCCAGCATTTT. It codes for CASGREDQPQHF. The full variable domain, with the rest looked up from reference TRBV19 and TRBJ1-5, is DGGITQSPKYLFRKEGQNVTLSCEQNLNHDAMYWYRQDPGQGLRLIYYSQIVNDFQKGDIAEGYSVSREKKESFPLTVTSAQKNPTAFYLCASGREDQPQHFGDGTRLSIL.

The chain recombines TRBV7-2 with TRBJ2-5; perhaps TRBD2 as D (6 bases). The CDR3 has 15 residues. The germline gives CDR1 SGHTA, CDR2 FQGNSA. V was cut by 4 bases and J by 2 bases, with 14 bases left in between. CDR3 protein: CASSYRDFGQETQYF. In DNA form, the CDR3 reads TGTGCCAGCAGCTACCGGGACTTCGGGCAAGAGACCCAGTACTTC.

V and J are TRBV7-2 and TRBJ2-7; D might be TRBD1 (6 bases). Germline V gene sequence: CDR1 SGHTA, CDR2 FQGNSA. The V end was cut by 3 bases, the J end by 2 bases, with 11 bases between. This CDR3 region has 14 residues. This CDR3 reads CASSFVQGAYEQYF. In DNA form, the CDR3 reads TGTGCCAGCAGCTTCGTACAGGGTGCCTACGAGCAGTACTTC.

The chain combines TRBV2 with TRBJ2-2; D is unclear. CDR3 length equals 13 residues. Germline V gene sequence: CDR1 SNHLY, CDR2 FYNNEI. The V and J ends lost 0 bases and 5 bases respectively, with 4 bases between them. Here the CDR3 DNA reads TGTGCCAGCAGTGAAGCGGGGACCGGGGAGCTGTTTTTT. It codes for CASSEAGTGELFF.

This clonotype was counted between two and nine times. The genes are TRBV5-1 and TRBJ2-7; no firm D call. The CDR3 runs 13 residues. Looked up from germline, CDR1 is SGHRS and CDR2 is YFSETQ. With 4 bases removed from V and 3 bases from J, the gap between germline ends came to 11 bases. In DNA form, the CDR3 reads TGCGCCAGCAGCCCGTCTGGGTACTACGAGCAGTACTTC. Translated: CASSPSGYYEQYF.

The V call is TRBV10-1, the J call TRBJ1-1, with unresolved D. Germline assignment: CDR1 WNHNN and CDR2 SYGVQD (reference sequence). There are 15 residues in the CDR3. Trimming pared 6 bases from V and 5 bases from J, leaving 19 bases between. The DNA of the CDR3 is TGCGCCAGCAGGGAACAAAGGGCTCTGGGAACTGAAGCTTTCTTT. This gives the protein CASREQRALGTEAFF.

The chain has TRBV20-1 and TRBJ2-1; 14 bases line up with TRBD2. This CDR3 is 14 amino acids long. Germline loops: CDR1 DFQATT, CDR2 SNEGSKA (reference sequence). The V gene end was trimmed by 5 bases and the J gene end by 10 bases; junction bases not matched to a gene: 7. The CDR3 nucleotides are TGCAGTGCTGGGGGACTAGCGGGAGCGACCGAGCAGTTCTTC. This codes for CSAGGLAGATEQFF.